This T cell receptor (beta chain) was found in a study of technical replicates of blood from a few donors. CDR3 length: 14 amino acids. V lost 3 bases, J lost 4 bases, and 11 bases lay in between. Germline V gene data show CDR1 as MNHEY and CDR2 as SMNVEV (reference sequence). The protocol was immunoSEQ multiplex PCR, while the TCRdb copy is restricted to in-frame clones and leaves out a portion. The table includes fewer than 100,000 clones, 95% to 98% detected once. This chain links TRBV27 with TRBJ2-3; the D gene is possibly TRBD1 (5 bases). Sequenced: T cells isolated from PBMCs. The receptor was derived from a human donor in good health. The chain's CDR3 is CASSFRWGADTQYF. The CDR3 region has the DNA TGTGCCAGCAGTTTTCGCTGGGGCGCAGATACGCAGTATTTT.